This entry lists 28 T cell receptor beta chains sequenced from one sample in a study of tissue T cells after allogeneic stem cell transplantation (dated by TCRdb to the early 2020s). Library construction relied on the immunoSEQ multiplex PCR assay. Here the immuneACCESS table is served through TCRdb, limited to in-frame sequences with V and J called. Missing clones are a known gap in these copies; in checked studies unresolved V genes cover under half, and the rest lacks a known reason. Present in this sample are 17,000 or so clones, roughly three quarters of which were seen just once. 0.85% to 0.95% of the sample goes to the ten largest clones. The material sequenced was spleen. These receptors were taken from a female BALB/c mouse in good health. The MHC haplotype for this mouse line is H2-d.

In the case of this clone: Germline and genes here are mouse. The CDR3 extends 1 residue past the end of the read, so its final part is completed from the germline J gene. The V gene is TRBV29, the J gene TRBJ1-1; D not certain. V lost 6 bases, J lost 0 bases, and 8 bases lay in between. Germline-derived CDR1 and CDR2 are MSHET and SYDVDS. The CDR3 consists of 13 residues. CDR3 bases read: TGTGCTAGCAGGCCGGGTGCAAACACAGAAGTCTTC. Amino acid sequence: CASRPGANTEVF. The whole CDR3 protein is CASRPGANTEVFF. The complete variable domain, with remaining parts taken from reference TRBV29 and TRBJ1-1, reads DMKVTQMPRYLIKRMGENVLLECGQDMSHETMYWYRQDPGLGLQLIYISYDVDSNSEGDIPKGYRVSRKKREHFSLILDSAKTNQTSVYFCASRPGANTEVFFGKGTRLTVV.

Of note for this clone: The listed genes are named as in mouse. The read finishes 1 residue shy of the CDR3 end, and the germline J gene is used to complete it. The V gene is TRBV19, the J gene TRBJ1-1, with D maybe TRBD1 (5 bases). CDR3 length: 14 amino acids. Germline CDR1 reads FNHDT; CDR2 reads SITEND (reference sequence). The V gene lost 2 bases and the J gene lost 0 bases, with 8 bases spanning the gap. CDR3 DNA (partial): TGTGCCAGCAGTATCCGGACAACAAACACAGAAGTCTTC. Translated, it gives CASSIRTTNTEVF. The entire CDR3 sequence reads CASSIRTTNTEVFF.

About this clone: Any gene name here is a mouse gene name. The read terminates 1 residue before the CDR3 end, so the remaining end is supplied by the germline J gene. The chain carries TRBV2 and TRBJ1-4; D ambiguous. V lost 3 bases to trimming and J lost 0 bases, with 11 bases between them. CDR3 length: 16 residues. Germline lookup yields CDR1 LGHNA and CDR2 YSYQKL. The CDR3 DNA, read in part, is TGTGCCAGCAGCCAGAGAGTGGGAATTTCCAACGAAAGATTATTT. It is translated as CASSQRVGISNERLF. The CDR3 in full is CASSQRVGISNERLFF.

This clone was counted only a few times. These gene names are mouse names. The read is 1 residue too short to cover the CDR3 end, so that end is filled in from the germline J gene. This chain uses TRBV1 with TRBJ1-4; a weak D match, TRBD1 (5 bases). V lost 4 bases, J lost 5 bases, and 8 bases lay in between. Germline CDR1 reads NSQYPW; CDR2 reads LRSPGD (reference sequence). The CDR3 length is 13 residues. Here the CDR3 reads CTCSGGTNERLFF. CDR3 DNA (partial): TGCACCTGCAGTGGCGGGACGAACGAAAGATTATTT.

Note on this clone: Gene names and germline refer to mouse. Read sequence stops 1 residue before the CDR3 end, and the germline J gene provides the missing end. The chain links TRBV13-2 to TRBJ1-1; the match to TRBD1 covers 9 bases. The CDR3 spans 14 residues. Trimming took 1 base from V and 4 from J; bases not matched to a gene: 2. Looked up from germline, CDR1 is NNHNN and CDR2 is SYGAGS (reference sequence). The CDR3 sequence: CASGDTGGGTEVFF. Partial CDR3 DNA: TGTGCCAGCGGTGATACAGGGGGCGGCACAGAAGTCTTC.

In regard to this clone: Any gene name here is a mouse gene name. CDR3: CASSGQGRNSPLYF. The sequenced part of the CDR3 DNA is TGTGCCAGCAGCGGACAGGGACGAAATTCGCCCCTCTAC. The J gene is TRBJ1-6, the V gene TRBV4; 8 bases align to TRBD1. The sequence runs out 1 residue before the end of the CDR3; the remainder is reconstructed from the germline J gene. Being an ORF, TRBJ1-6 has a function that is uncertain. The CDR3 covers 14 residues. Trimming took 5 bases from V and 7 from J; bases not matched to a gene: 4. Germline CDR1 reads LGHDT; CDR2 reads YNNKQL (reference sequence).

This clone was counted a few times. These gene names are mouse names. The read is 1 residue too short to cover the CDR3 end, so that end is filled in from the germline J gene. The chain has TRBV31 and TRBJ1-5; D is perhaps TRBD1 (5 bases). Trimming took off 5 bases at V and 7 bases at J, with 12 bases between the two ends. The CDR3 contains 12 residues. Germline values: CDR1 GKSSPN, CDR2 SITVG. The part of the CDR3 DNA that was read is TGTGCCTGGTCCCCGGGGGGGCAGGCTCCGCTT. Its translation is CAWSPGGQAPL. The complete CDR3 sequence is CAWSPGGQAPLF.

To note about this clone: Gene names and germline refer to mouse. Sequencing ends 1 residue short of the CDR3 end; the germline J gene provides the rest. The V call is TRBV13-3, the J call TRBJ1-6, with 10 positions matching TRBD1. TRBJ1-6 is marked as an open reading frame, function uncertain. The V gene end was trimmed by 3 bases and the J gene end by 7 bases; junction bases not matched to a gene: 4. The CDR3 consists of 15 residues. CDR1 is NNHDY, CDR2 SYVADS, per germline. CDR3 sequence reads: CASSGGQGRNSPLYF. The covered CDR3 bases are TGTGCCAGCAGTGGGGGACAGGGGAGGAATTCGCCCCTCTAC.

About this clone itself: The listed genes are named as in mouse. With the read ending 1 residue before the CDR3 end, the germline J gene is used to fill in that end. The V gene is TRBV20, the J gene TRBJ2-4, with D perhaps matching TRBD1 or TRBD2 (6 bases each). The V and J ends lost 1 base and 1 base respectively, with 9 bases between them. This CDR3 is 14 amino acids long. Germline values: CDR1 GFQATS, CDR2 STVNSAI. The covered CDR3 bases are TGTGGTGCTAGGGTGGGGGCTGGTCAAAACACCTTGTAC. It is translated as CGARVGAGQNTLY. The CDR3 in its entirety is CGARVGAGQNTLYF. Full variable domain (outside the CDR3, taken from reference TRBV20 and TRBJ2-4): GALVYQYPRRTICKSGTSMRMECQAVGFQATSVAWYRQSPQKTFELIALSTVNSAIKYEQNFTQEKFPISHPNLSFSSMTVLNAYLEDRGLYLCGARVGAGQNTLYFGAGTRLSVL.

As regards this clone: Mouse germline and gene names are used. The CDR3 goes on 1 residue after the read ends, and that part is filled in from the germline J gene. The chain joins TRBV4 to TRBJ2-3, with 10 bases fitting TRBD2. V trimming: 4 bases; J trimming: 0 bases; junction bases outside the gene matches: 4. Germline assignment: CDR1 LGHDT and CDR2 YNNKQL (reference sequence). The CDR3 contains 16 residues. CDR3 DNA, as far as it was read: TGTGCCAGCAGCTTGGACTGGGGGAGTAGTGCAGAAACGCTGTAT. Translation: CASSLDWGSSAETLY. The CDR3, in full, reads CASSLDWGSSAETLYF.

This clone has a handful of counts. The gene symbols are mouse symbols. The CDR3 is cut off 1 residue early in the read; its end comes from the germline J gene. This chain links TRBV19 with TRBJ2-7; 7 positions agree with TRBD1. Germline V gene data show CDR1 as FNHDT and CDR2 as SITEND (reference sequence). The junction had 1 base not matched to a gene; V was cut back by 1 base and J by 0 bases. This CDR3 is built from 14 residues. The CDR3: CASSIRDSSYEQYF. Incomplete CDR3 DNA: TGTGCCAGCAGTATAAGGGACAGCTCCTATGAACAGTAC. The full variable domain, its missing parts supplied by reference TRBV19 and TRBJ2-7, is GGIITQTPKFLIGQEGQKLTLKCQQNFNHDTMYWYRQDSGKGLRLIYYSITENDLQKGDLSEGYDASREKKSSFSLTVTSAQKNEMAVFLCASSIRDSSYEQYFGPGTRLTVL.

This clone was seen more than once but under ten times. Gene names are the mouse ones. The CDR3 end lies 1 residue beyond the end of the read and is filled in from the germline J gene. J is TRBJ2-1 and V is TRBV2; the match to TRBD2 covers 8 bases. The CDR3 has 15 residues. With 3 bases clipped from V and 3 bases from J, the junction kept 4 bases outside the gene matches. CDR1 is LGHNA and CDR2 is YSYQKL in the germline V gene. The CDR3 here is CASSQRLGSYAEQFF. The DNA read from the CDR3 is TGTGCCAGCAGCCAGCGACTGGGGAGCTATGCTGAGCAGTTC.

Comment on this clone: Mouse names are used for the genes. The read halts 1 residue ahead of the CDR3 end, with the missing end drawn from the germline J gene. The rearrangement links TRBV13-3 to TRBJ2-7; the D gene is possibly TRBD1 (7 bases). Between the trimmed V and J ends, which lost 5 bases and 7 bases, there was a span of 13 bases. The germline CDR1 and CDR2 sequences are NNHDY and SYVADS. The CDR3 spans 12 residues. The part of the CDR3 DNA that was read is TGTGCCAGCAGCCAGGGGGGAGGGGAACAGTAC. Amino acids: CASSQGGGEQY. The full-length CDR3 reads as CASSQGGGEQYF.

Of note for this clone: The genes and germline here are from mouse. The read comes to an end 1 residue before the CDR3 does, leaving the germline J gene to fill in the end. The rearrangement links TRBV19 to TRBJ2-7; D is undetermined. The CDR3 is 13 residues long. The V and J ends lost 2 bases and 1 base respectively, with 7 bases between them. Germline CDR1 reads FNHDT; CDR2 reads SITEND (reference sequence). Here the CDR3 reads CASSIAGSYEQYF. The DNA read from the CDR3 is TGTGCCAGCAGTATTGCTGGTTCCTATGAACAGTAC.

In the case of this clone: The listed genes are named as in mouse. The read comes to an end 1 residue before the CDR3 does, leaving the germline J gene to fill in the end. This chain joins TRBV14 and TRBJ1-1, with D perhaps matching TRBD1 (6 bases). The CDR3 covers 13 residues. Germline loops: CDR1 SGHDT, CDR2 FRDEAV. Trimming took 4 bases from V and 3 from J, leaving 10 bases between them. The sequenced part of the CDR3 DNA is TGTGCCAGCAGTCGGGGACAATACACAGAAGTCTTC. Its protein is CASSRGQYTEVF. The full CDR3 sequence reads CASSRGQYTEVFF.

As concerns this clone: Gene names and germline match the mouse. The read ends 1 residue shy of where the CDR3 ends; the end is completed using the germline J gene. The chain links TRBV13-3 to TRBJ1-5; no clear D. Per germline, CDR1 NNHDY and CDR2 SYVADS. Trimming took 2 bases from V and 1 from J, leaving 1 base between them. The CDR3 is 12 amino acids. CDR3 in amino acids: CASSENNQAPLF. CDR3 DNA, as far as it was read: TGTGCCAGCAGTGAGAACAACCAGGCTCCGCTT.

Comments on this clone: The genes are named according to mouse. The read halts 1 residue ahead of the CDR3 end, with the missing end drawn from the germline J gene. The V gene is TRBV20, the J gene TRBJ2-2; D is unresolved. V lost 0 bases, J lost 3 bases, and 5 bases lay in between. The CDR3 contains 13 residues. Germline V gene lookup returns CDR1 GFQATS and CDR2 STVNSAI. The CDR3 protein is CGAREGDTGQLYF. The sequenced CDR3 bases are TGTGGTGCTAGGGAGGGAGACACCGGGCAGCTCTAC.

To note about this clone: The gene names here belong to mouse. The CDR3 is cut off 1 residue early in the read; its end comes from the germline J gene. The V and J genes are TRBV1 and TRBJ2-4; TRBD1 aligns across 7 bases. The CDR3 length is 14 residues. Germline loops: CDR1 NSQYPW, CDR2 LRSPGD (reference sequence). V was clipped by 2 bases and J by 1 base; unmatched bases: 0. The sequenced part of the CDR3 DNA is TGCACCTGCAGTGCAACAGGGGGTCAAAACACCTTGTAC. Translating it yields CTCSATGGQNTLY. The entire CDR3 is CTCSATGGQNTLYF.

Notes on this clone: Gene names follow the mouse nomenclature. Read sequence stops 1 residue before the CDR3 end, and the germline J gene provides the missing end. The J gene is TRBJ2-2, the V gene TRBV13-3, with D perhaps TRBD1 (7 bases). V was clipped by 2 bases and J by 4 bases, with 12 bases between them. Germline CDR1 NNHDY, CDR2 SYVADS. The CDR3 extends over 15 amino acids. This chain's CDR3 is CASSEFQGGTGQLYF. The CDR3 DNA, read in part, is TGTGCCAGCAGTGAATTCCAGGGGGGCACCGGGCAGCTCTAC.

This clone was recorded only once. The genes are named according to mouse. The CDR3 end is not reached by the read, which stops 1 residue before it; the germline J gene fills it in. The chain has TRBV19 and TRBJ2-4; 7 positions agree with TRBD1. Germline CDR1 FNHDT, CDR2 SITEND (reference sequence). The CDR3 spans 16 residues. Trimming removed 1 base from V and 0 bases from J; junction bases left unmatched: 5. The CDR3 bases that were read are TGTGCCAGCAGTATACAGGGGGTGGGTAGTCAAAACACCTTGTAC. Residues: CASSIQGVGSQNTLY. The full CDR3 protein reads CASSIQGVGSQNTLYF.

Notes on this clone: Gene names denote mouse genes. The CDR3 is cut off 1 residue early in the read; its end comes from the germline J gene. This rearrangement joins TRBV20 to TRBJ1-6; 7 bases match TRBD1. TRBJ1-6 counts as an open reading frame of uncertain function. Germline V gene lookup returns CDR1 GFQATS and CDR2 STVNSAI. The trim removed 0 bases at V and 3 bases at J, leaving 2 bases unmatched. This CDR3 spans 15 amino acids. Incomplete CDR3 DNA: TGTGGTGCTAGGGAGGCAGGGGGCTATAATTCGCCCCTCTAC. This sequence encodes CGAREAGGYNSPLY. The full CDR3 sequence reads CGAREAGGYNSPLYF.

Details on this clone: Gene labels here are mouse ones. The read terminates 1 residue before the CDR3 end, so the remaining end is supplied by the germline J gene. V and J are TRBV13-3 and TRBJ1-2; possible D gene TRBD1, 5 bases. Deletions cut 2 bases from V and 2 bases from J, with 7 bases between. The CDR3 sequence is 13 residues long. Germline V CDR1 and CDR2: NNHDY, SYVADS. The sequenced part of the CDR3 DNA is TGTGCCAGCAGTGAGGCAGGGAACTCCGACTACACC. Encoded protein: CASSEAGNSDYT. The complete CDR3 reads CASSEAGNSDYTF.

With regard to this clone: Germline and genes: mouse. From the germline J gene comes the end of the CDR3, since the read stops 1 residue before it. The chain couples TRBV13-3 to TRBJ2-7; 10 nucleotides line up with TRBD1. Trimming at V came to 5 bases and at J to 0 bases, leaving 5 bases not matched to a gene. The CDR3 totals 15 residues. Germline V gives CDR1 NNHDY, CDR2 SYVADS. The CDR3 sequence: CASRPGTGVSYEQYF. The CDR3 bases that were read are TGTGCCAGCAGGCCCGGGACAGGGGTCTCCTATGAACAGTAC.

Note on this clone: Gene and germline names: mouse. Partial CDR3 DNA: TGTGCCAGCAGTACGGGACAAAACTCCGACTACACC. Its translation is CASSTGQNSDYT. The full CDR3 protein is CASSTGQNSDYTF. This chain joins TRBV19 and TRBJ1-2; D is possibly TRBD1 (6 bases). The observed sequence ends 1 residue before the CDR3 terminus, with the missing tail filled in from the germline J gene. This CDR3 has 13 residues. Germline CDR1 reads FNHDT; CDR2 reads SITEND (reference sequence). V was trimmed by 3 bases and J by 1 base, leaving 7 bases between them.

This clone was detected only a few times. Gene names and germline refer to mouse. The CDR3 loop is CASGDAPNERLFF. The sequenced CDR3 bases are TGTGCCAGCGGTGATGCACCCAACGAAAGATTATTT. The rearrangement joins TRBV13-2 to TRBJ1-4; no definite D call. The CDR3 goes on 1 residue after the read ends, and that part is filled in from the germline J gene. Trimming took 0 bases from V and 3 from J, leaving 3 bases between them. The germline V gene has CDR1 NNHNN and CDR2 SYGAGS (reference sequence). CDR3 length: 13 amino acids.

On this clone itself: Genes and germline are mouse. Coverage ceases 1 residue before the CDR3 finishes, and the germline J gene fills in the end. The V and J genes are TRBV29 and TRBJ1-1, with 7 bases aligning to TRBD1. The CDR3 covers 15 residues. Germline V lookup: CDR1 MSHET, CDR2 SYDVDS. After removal of 5 bases from V and 0 bases from J, the junction contained 6 bases not matched to a gene. Incomplete CDR3 DNA: TGTGCTAGCAGTCTGGGACAGACCTCAAACACAGAAGTCTTC. Its protein product is CASSLGQTSNTEVF. The CDR3 as a whole reads CASSLGQTSNTEVFF.

On this clone: Gene names and germline match the mouse. The CDR3 end falls 1 residue outside the read, so it is completed with the germline J gene. V usage is TRBV13-2 and J usage is TRBJ2-2; 12 positions match TRBD2. The trim removed 1 base at V and 5 bases at J, leaving 6 bases unmatched. Per the germline V gene, CDR1 is NNHNN and CDR2 is SYGAGS (reference sequence). The CDR3 spans 17 residues. The sequenced part of the CDR3 DNA is TGTGCCAGCGGTGATAGACTGGGGGGGCGACGGACCGGGCAGCTCTAC. Translating gives CASGDRLGGRRTGQLY. The CDR3 reads in full as CASGDRLGGRRTGQLYF.

Concerning this clone: The gene symbols are mouse symbols. The read falls 1 residue short of the CDR3 end, and the missing part is taken from the germline J gene. The V and J genes are TRBV13-1 and TRBJ2-4; D is unresolved. With 0 bases removed from V and 7 bases from J, the gap between germline ends came to 15 bases. The CDR3 extends over 15 amino acids. Per germline, CDR1 NSHNY and CDR2 SYGAGN. The CDR3: CASSDGKMRRDTLYF. Partial CDR3 DNA: TGTGCCAGCAGTGATGGAAAGATGCGGAGGGACACCTTGTAC.